These 29 T cell receptor beta chains were sequenced from one sample in a study of shared T cell receptors in the human thymus. The data were produced by immunoSEQ multiplex PCR, yet TCRdb's version contains in-frame clones alone and is incomplete. There are some 640,000 clones in the sample; around 87% occur only once, and roughly 0.0087% lies in the top ten. The same data also contributed to another study, on human thymus T cells.

Sequences were obtained from thymocytes. These receptors all come from a boy under three years old with a congenital heart defect.

J is TRBJ2-5 and V is TRBV7-9; 7 positions match TRBD2. This CDR3 contains 15 residues. Germline CDR1 SEHNR, CDR2 FQNEAQ (reference sequence). With V trimmed by 1 base and J by 2 bases, 4 bases remained unmatched. CDR3 in DNA: TGTGCCAGCAGCTTAGGTCTGGGGGGGCAAGAGACCCAGTACTTC. Amino acid sequence: CASSLGLGGQETQYF.

For the CDR3, the DNA is TGTGCCAGCAGTGAAGAGTTGGGCCGGGAGCAGTACTTC. This encodes CASSEELGREQYF. The chain is built from TRBV6-1 and TRBJ2-7; D call uncertain. This CDR3 spans 13 amino acids. Deletions cut 1 base from V and 7 bases from J, with 11 bases between. CDR1 is MNHNS and CDR2 is SASEGT in the germline V gene.

This chain connects TRBV2 to TRBJ1-2, with 7 bases matching TRBD1. This CDR3 spans 15 amino acids. V was pared by 8 bases and J by 0 bases, with 9 bases of the junction left unmatched. From germline, CDR1 is SNHLY and CDR2 FYNNEI. CDR3 DNA: TGTGCCAGCGGGTCGCGACAGGGTGCTAACTATGGCTACACCTTC. It codes for CASGSRQGANYGYTF.

The chain carries TRBV5-1 and TRBJ2-7, with D perhaps being TRBD1 or TRBD2 (9 bases each). Germline lookup yields CDR1 SGHRS and CDR2 YFSETQ. V was trimmed by 2 bases and J by 2 bases, leaving 23 bases between them. This CDR3 spans 18 amino acids. In nucleotides, the CDR3 is TGCGCCAGCAGCTTTCCGGACAGGGGAATAGCGGGAGCCTACGAGCAGTACTTC. It translates to CASSFPDRGIAGAYEQYF.

The chain uses TRBV9 and TRBJ2-1; a possible D gene is TRBD1 (5 bases). V shed 2 bases and J shed 5 bases, with 14 bases lying between them. The germline V gene has CDR1 SGDLS and CDR2 YYNGEE. The CDR3 consists of 15 residues. The CDR3 sequence is CASSVLPGSDNEQFF. The CDR3 DNA follows: TGTGCCAGCAGCGTGTTACCAGGGTCCGACAATGAGCAGTTCTTC.

V gene TRBV28 combines with J gene TRBJ2-3; TRBD2 aligns across 10 bases. The CDR3 has 17 residues. Losses at the gene ends were 2 bases for V and 2 bases for J; bases not matched to a gene: 7. Germline CDR1 MDHEN, CDR2 SYDVKM. In DNA, the CDR3 is TGTGCCAGCAGTTTAAGGGTAGCGGGGGGTCTCACAGATACGCAGTATTTT. Residues: CASSLRVAGGLTDTQYF.

The chain employs TRBV6-5 and TRBJ2-7; 7 bases line up with TRBD1. Trimming took 7 bases from V and 1 from J; bases not matched to a gene: 4. From germline, CDR1 is MNHEY and CDR2 SVGAGI. The CDR3 runs to 13 residues. In DNA, the CDR3 is TGTGCCAGCATAGCCAGGGGGTCCTACGAGCAGTACTTC. It specifies CASIARGSYEQYF.

CDR3 region: CASSLRDRGPVQYF. The CDR3 DNA follows: TGCGCCAGCAGCTTACGGGACAGGGGACCTGTTCAGTACTTC. The chain has TRBV4-3 and TRBJ2-7; 10 positions agree with TRBD1. From germline, CDR1 is LGHNA and CDR2 YSLEER. The CDR3 is 14 residues long. V trimming: 5 bases; J trimming: 10 bases; junction bases outside the gene matches: 11.

V and J are TRBV5-8 and TRBJ2-1, with D possibly TRBD2 on 6 matching bases. Per the germline V gene, CDR1 is SGHTS and CDR2 is YDEGEE. The CDR3 spans 14 residues. The ends were cut back, 2 bases at V and 0 bases at J, with 6 bases in the middle. CDR3 coding DNA: TGTGCCAGCAGCTTAGCGGGCTCCTACAATGAGCAGTTCTTC. This sequence encodes CASSLAGSYNEQFF.

V is TRBV5-1 and J is TRBJ2-7; D gene unclear. Looked up from germline, CDR1 is SGHRS and CDR2 is YFSETQ. The CDR3 totals 14 residues. Deletions cut 2 bases from V and 0 bases from J, with 9 bases between. Here the CDR3 reads CASSFKYYSYEQYF. Written as DNA, the CDR3 is TGCGCCAGCAGCTTCAAGTACTACTCCTACGAGCAGTACTTC.

The gene calls are TRBV10-3 and TRBJ2-3, with D uncertain. Germline V gene sequence: CDR1 ENHRY, CDR2 SYGVKD. The V and J ends lost 11 bases and 3 bases respectively, with 9 bases between them. This CDR3 has 11 residues. CDR3 sequence: CAPHRTDTQYF. In DNA, the CDR3 is TGTGCCCCGCATAGAACAGATACGCAGTATTTT.

The chain couples TRBV5-1 to TRBJ1-2; D possibly corresponds to TRBD1 (5 bases). Germline V CDR1 and CDR2: SGHRS, YFSETQ. V shed 4 bases and J shed 8 bases, with 15 bases lying between them. This CDR3 comprises 13 residues. CDR3 protein: CASSQQAGDGYTF. The CDR3 nucleotides read TGCGCCAGCAGCCAACAAGCGGGGGACGGCTACACCTTC.

This chain links TRBV28 with TRBJ1-5; 7 nucleotides line up with TRBD1. The V and J ends lost 2 bases and 0 bases, in that order; junction bases with no gene match: 13. This CDR3 comprises 19 residues. In germline, CDR1 is MDHEN, CDR2 SYDVKM. DNA of the CDR3: TGTGCCAGCAGTTTAAAGGGGACAGTTGTGGGGTATAGCAATCAGCCCCAGCATTTT. Translating gives CASSLKGTVVGYSNQPQHF. The full variable domain, in which reference TRBV28 and TRBJ1-5 provide the parts outside the CDR3, is DVKVTQSSRYLVKRTGEKVFLECVQDMDHENMFWYRQDPGLGLRLIYFSYDVKMKEKGDIPEGYSVSREKKERFSLILESASTNQTSMYLCASSLKGTVVGYSNQPQHFGDGTRLSIL.

The V gene is TRBV2, the J gene TRBJ2-1, with D maybe TRBD1 (5 bases). This CDR3 comprises 14 residues. Germline loops: CDR1 SNHLY, CDR2 FYNNEI. Trimming stripped 4 bases from V and 7 bases from J, with 14 bases between. The CDR3, as DNA: TGTGCCAGCAGTGTCTTACAGGAAAGAAATGAGCAGTTCTTC. Translated, it gives CASSVLQERNEQFF.

On this clone itself: Other nucleotide sequences in the sample specify the same CDR3. This rearrangement joins TRBV7-8 to TRBJ1-2, with 7 bases identical to TRBD1. After removal of 4 bases from V and 4 bases from J, the junction contained 3 bases not matched to a gene. The CDR3 is 13 amino acids. Germline loops: CDR1 SGHVS, CDR2 FQNEAQ. The CDR3 loop is CASSSRDSYGYTF. In nucleotides, the CDR3 is TGTGCCAGCAGCTCCCGGGACAGCTATGGCTACACCTTC.

The gene calls are TRBV7-6 and TRBJ2-5, with 9 positions matching TRBD2. The V segment lost 1 base and the J segment 1 base; nucleotides outside the gene matches: 7. This CDR3 is built from 17 residues. The germline gives CDR1 SGHVS, CDR2 FNYEAQ. The CDR3 sequence: CASSLVSSGALQETQYF. CDR3 nucleotides: TGTGCCAGCAGCTTAGTGTCTAGCGGGGCTCTCCAAGAGACCCAGTACTTC.

The chain is built from TRBV29-1 and TRBJ1-4; D not certain. This CDR3 is 16 amino acids long. Per germline, CDR1 SQVTM and CDR2 ANQGSEA. Trimming took 1 base from V and 0 from J, leaving 12 bases between them. CDR3: CSVEGAFGATNEKLFF. DNA of the CDR3: TGCAGCGTTGAAGGCGCCTTCGGGGCAACTAATGAAAAACTGTTTTTT.

This clone turned up a few times. This chain joins TRBV14 and TRBJ2-3; 9 nucleotides match TRBD2. Germline CDR1 and CDR2: SGHDN and FVKESK. V dropped 8 bases and J dropped 1; count of bases not matched to a gene: 10. This CDR3 has 16 amino acids. In DNA form, the CDR3 reads TGTGCCAGCGCGGGCCTTGCGGGAGGGCGCACAGATACGCAGTATTTT. Amino acid sequence: CASAGLAGGRTDTQYF.

This chain links TRBV4-3 with TRBJ2-4, with 15 bases matching TRBD2. The trim removed 4 bases at V and 3 bases at J, leaving 7 bases unmatched. Germline V gene sequence: CDR1 LGHNA, CDR2 YSLEER. This CDR3 contains 18 residues. CDR3 in DNA: TGCGCCAGCAGCCGTCGGACTAGCGGGGGGGCTGGCAAAAACATTCAGTACTTC. Protein product: CASSRRTSGGAGKNIQYF.

J is TRBJ2-1 and V is TRBV6-5, with 9 bases aligning to TRBD2. With V trimmed by 5 bases and J by 6 bases, 2 bases remained unmatched. The CDR3 has 13 residues. Germline values: CDR1 MNHEY, CDR2 SVGAGI. CDR3 sequence: CASSVSGSNEQFF. CDR3 DNA sequence: TGTGCCAGCAGTGTTAGCGGGAGCAATGAGCAGTTCTTC.

The chain joins TRBV25-1 to TRBJ2-3; the match to TRBD2 covers 7 bases. Trimming cost V 5 bases and J 4 bases; bases outside gene matches: 9. The V gene's germline CDR1 is MGHDK and CDR2 SYGVNS. The CDR3 loop spans 15 amino acids. As DNA, the CDR3 is TGTGCCAGCAGTATAGGTAGCGGGTCCCCAGATACGCAGTATTTT. Residues: CASSIGSGSPDTQYF. Full variable domain (missing parts from reference TRBV25-1 and TRBJ2-3): EADIYQTPRYLVIGTGKKITLECSQTMGHDKMYWYQQDPGMELHLIHYSYGVNSTEKGDLSSESTVSRIRTEHFPLTLESARPSHTSQYLCASSIGSGSPDTQYFGPGTRLTVL.

This chain connects TRBV5-1 to TRBJ2-7; possible D gene TRBD1, 6 bases. The CDR3 covers 12 residues. Germline CDR1 is SGHRS and CDR2 is YFSETQ. V shed 4 bases and J shed 3 bases, with 8 bases lying between them. CDR3 in amino acids: CASSGTHYEQYF. As DNA, the CDR3 is TGCGCCAGCAGCGGGACACACTACGAGCAGTACTTC.

A few counts support this clone. V usage is TRBV5-6 and J usage is TRBJ2-7; TRBD1 matches at 8 bases. Germline trimming cut 3 bases from V and 5 bases from J; bases unmatched to any gene: 7. Germline CDR1 SGHDT, CDR2 YYEEEE. The CDR3 is 14 amino acids. The CDR3 DNA follows: TGTGCCAGCAGCTACGGACAGGGTATCCACGAGCAGTACTTC. Translation gives CASSYGQGIHEQYF.

This chain joins TRBV9 and TRBJ2-3; tentative D call: TRBD2 (6 bases). CDR3 length: 17 amino acids. In germline, CDR1 is SGDLS, CDR2 YYNGEE. V shed 4 bases and J shed 0 bases, with 18 bases lying between them. The DNA of the CDR3 is TGTGCCAGCAGCACCTTGACCAGCGGGTCTAGCACAGATACGCAGTATTTT. This gives the protein CASSTLTSGSSTDTQYF.

This CDR3 reads CASSPQGTGDGNTIYF. The CDR3 DNA sequence: TGTGCCAGCAGCCCACAAGGGACAGGGGACGGAAACACCATATATTTT. The chain combines TRBV4-2 with TRBJ1-3; TRBD1 agrees at 10 bases. V shed 4 bases and J 4 bases; nucleotides not matched to a gene: 7. This CDR3 has 16 residues. CDR1 and CDR2 (germline): LGHNA, YNFKEQ.

This sequence joins TRBV11-2 and TRBJ2-1, with 11 bases identical to TRBD2. The ends lost 4 bases at V and 3 bases at J; junction bases unmatched: 5. Germline CDR1 SGHAT, CDR2 FQNNGV. This CDR3 is built from 16 residues. CDR3 in amino acids: CASSYTLAGGYNEQFF. DNA for the CDR3: TGTGCCAGCAGCTACACCCTAGCGGGAGGCTACAATGAGCAGTTCTTC.

This clone was observed a single time. The chain couples TRBV7-2 to TRBJ2-7, with 8 bases lining up with TRBD1. This CDR3 is 13 amino acids long. J was trimmed by 6 bases and V by 5 bases; bases with no gene match: 6. The germline CDR1 and CDR2 sequences are SGHTA and FQGNSA. CDR3 in amino acids: CASSMGQALEQYF. CDR3 bases: TGTGCCAGCAGCATGGGACAGGCACTCGAGCAGTACTTC.

The chain carries TRBV5-4 and TRBJ2-1; 11 bases line up with TRBD2. The germline gives CDR1 SGHNT, CDR2 YYREEE (reference sequence). J gave up 7 bases and V 0 bases, and 12 bases lay outside the gene matches. The CDR3 runs 18 residues. CDR3 nucleotide sequence: TGTGCCAGCAGCTTGGGGGGTAGCGGGAGGGCGAATTCTAATGAGCAGTTCTTC. It is translated as CASSLGGSGRANSNEQFF.

The gene calls are TRBV28 and TRBJ2-5; tentative D call: TRBD2 (5 bases). V shed 5 bases and J shed 4 bases, with 14 bases lying between them. The CDR3 has 14 amino acids. Germline V gene lookup returns CDR1 MDHEN and CDR2 SYDVKM. CDR3 nucleotides: TGTGCCAGCAGTAATGCGGACTTAGGAGAGACCCAGTACTTC. This translates into CASSNADLGETQYF.